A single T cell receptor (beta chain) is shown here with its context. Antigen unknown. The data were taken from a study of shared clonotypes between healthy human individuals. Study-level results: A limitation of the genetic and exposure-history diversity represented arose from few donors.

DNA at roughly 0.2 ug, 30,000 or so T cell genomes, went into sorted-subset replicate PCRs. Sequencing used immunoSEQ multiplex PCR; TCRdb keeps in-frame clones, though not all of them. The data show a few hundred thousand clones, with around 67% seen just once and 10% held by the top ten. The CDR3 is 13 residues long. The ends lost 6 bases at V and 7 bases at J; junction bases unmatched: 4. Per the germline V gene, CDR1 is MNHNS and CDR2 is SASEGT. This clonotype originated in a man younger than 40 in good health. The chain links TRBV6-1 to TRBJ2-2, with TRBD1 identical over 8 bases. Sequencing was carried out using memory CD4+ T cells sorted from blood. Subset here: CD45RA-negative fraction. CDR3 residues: CASSPTGDGELFF. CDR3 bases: TGTGCCAGCAGCCCGACAGGGGACGGGGAGCTGTTTTTT.